These 23 T cell receptor beta chains were all obtained from the same sample, sequenced in a study of T cell changes during pregnancy in multiple sclerosis. Assay used: immunoSEQ multiplex PCR; TCRdb lists only in-frame clones, some missing. The sample consists of more than 14,000 clones, approximately 86% of them appearing once. Material: CD8+ T cells from peripheral blood mononuclear cells, obtained in the first trimester of pregnancy. The receptor set was obtained from a female donor with multiple sclerosis, enrolled in a pregnancy study.

The chain uses TRBV28 and TRBJ2-4; 8 bases fit TRBD1. The V and J ends lost 6 bases and 2 bases, in that order; junction bases with no gene match: 12. The CDR3 has 17 residues. CDR1 and CDR2 (germline): MDHEN, SYDVKM. CDR3 nucleotides: TGTGCCAGCAGGACCGATGACAGGGGTCGGTCCAAAAACATTCAGTACTTC. This encodes CASRTDDRGRSKNIQYF.

This rearrangement joins TRBV9 to TRBJ1-1; 8 bases align to TRBD1. This CDR3 has 16 residues. Germline V CDR1 and CDR2: SGDLS, YYNGEE. The ends lost 0 bases at V and 2 bases at J; junction bases unmatched: 6. CDR3 protein: CASSVGNRGGNTEAFF. The DNA of the CDR3 is TGTGCCAGCAGCGTAGGGAACAGGGGGGGAAACACTGAAGCTTTCTTT.

The gene calls are TRBV5-5 and TRBJ2-6, with unresolved D. V was cut by 5 bases and J by 3 bases, with 12 bases left in between. CDR1 and CDR2 (germline): SGHKS, YYEKEE (reference sequence). This CDR3 has 15 amino acids. Written as DNA, the CDR3 is TGTGCCAGCAGTCCGGAATACTATGGGGCCAACGTCCTGACTTTC. Translated: CASSPEYYGANVLTF.

The chain links TRBV6-5 to TRBJ2-7; TRBD1 matches 8 bases. The CDR3 runs 14 residues. Trimming at V came to 6 bases and at J to 6 bases, leaving 10 bases not matched to a gene. Germline values: CDR1 MNHEY, CDR2 SVGAGI. The CDR3: CASSPDRAFLEQYF. CDR3 DNA sequence: TGTGCCAGCAGCCCGGACAGGGCATTCCTCGAGCAGTACTTC.

The chain has TRBV2 and TRBJ2-7; possibly TRBD1 for D (6 bases). The V end lost 4 bases, the J end lost 3 bases, and 10 bases lay between the germline ends. The CDR3 extends over 13 amino acids. CDR1 is SNHLY and CDR2 is FYNNEI in the germline V gene. Here the CDR3 reads CASSVNRDYEQYF. The CDR3 coding sequence is TGTGCCAGCAGTGTCAACAGGGACTACGAGCAGTACTTC.

The chain is built from TRBV30 and TRBJ2-1; possible D gene TRBD2, 6 bases. V lost 3 bases, J lost 6 bases, and 18 bases lay in between. Looked up from germline, CDR1 is GTSNPN and CDR2 is SVGIG (reference sequence). The CDR3 runs to 15 residues. CDR3 DNA: TGTGCCTGGAGGTCCCTGACTAGGAATGGCAATGAGCAGTTCTTC. Protein sequence: CAWRSLTRNGNEQFF.

The rearrangement joins TRBV5-5 to TRBJ1-3; a weak D match, TRBD1 (5 bases). Between the trimmed V and J ends, which lost 4 bases and 4 bases, there was a span of 15 bases. Per the germline V gene, CDR1 is SGHKS and CDR2 is YYEKEE (reference sequence). This CDR3 is 15 amino acids long. CDR3 nucleotide sequence: TGTGCCAGCAGCGTTAGTAGGGGTGTCGGAAACACCATATATTTT. Amino acids: CASSVSRGVGNTIYF.

J is TRBJ2-3 and V is TRBV5-6, with D maybe TRBD1 (6 bases). V gave up 2 bases and J gave up 2 bases, with 24 bases separating them. The CDR3 loop spans 19 amino acids. Germline-derived CDR1 and CDR2 are SGHDT and YYEEEE. The DNA for the CDR3 is TGTGCCAGCAGCTTAGTGAAACCGGGTGTACAGGGTCCCACAGATACGCAGTATTTT. Translation: CASSLVKPGVQGPTDTQYF.

This sequence joins TRBV9 and TRBJ1-1; TRBD1 matches at 7 bases. J gave up 5 bases and V 3 bases, and 7 bases lay outside the gene matches. The CDR3 length is 14 residues. Germline CDR1 and CDR2: SGDLS and YYNGEE. The CDR3 loop is CASSGTGVETEAFF. The CDR3, as DNA: TGTGCCAGCAGCGGTACAGGGGTAGAGACTGAAGCTTTCTTT.

The chain joins TRBV5-1 to TRBJ2-7, with TRBD1 identical over 9 bases. Trimming at V came to 2 bases and at J to 3 bases, leaving 6 bases not matched to a gene. There are 15 residues in the CDR3. CDR1 is SGHRS, CDR2 YFSETQ, per germline. CDR3 sequence (DNA): TGCGCCAGCAGCTTCTCGGGACAGGGCTACTACGAGCAGTACTTC. Its translation: CASSFSGQGYYEQYF. The complete variable domain, with remaining parts taken from reference TRBV5-1 and TRBJ2-7, reads KAGVTQTPRYLIKTRGQQVTLSCSPISGHRSVSWYQQTPGQGLQFLFEYFSETQRNKGNFPGRFSGRQFSNSRSEMNVSTLELGDSALYLCASSFSGQGYYEQYFGPGTRLTVT.

J is TRBJ1-2 and V is TRBV6-1; TRBD1 might be the D (6 bases). Trimming stripped 6 bases from V and 0 bases from J, with 14 bases between. Germline values: CDR1 MNHNS, CDR2 SASEGT. This CDR3 comprises 15 residues. DNA of the CDR3: TGTGCCAGCAGCCCCCGGGACAATTCTAACTATGGCTACACCTTC. Amino acids: CASSPRDNSNYGYTF.

This clone is a singleton in its sample. The V call is TRBV6-5, the J call TRBJ2-3; tentative D call: TRBD2 (5 bases). The CDR3 has 15 residues. Trimming took 4 bases from V and 3 from J, leaving 14 bases between them. Germline CDR1 MNHEY, CDR2 SVGAGI. The CDR3 bases are TGTGCCAGCAGTTTCCTGGGTGAGGGAACAGATACGCAGTATTTT. Protein product: CASSFLGEGTDTQYF.

The CDR3 sequence is CASSEASGVGNQPQHF. The CDR3 coding sequence is TGTGCCAGCAGTGAAGCTTCGGGGGTTGGCAATCAGCCCCAGCATTTT. The J gene is TRBJ1-5, the V gene TRBV6-1; maybe TRBD1 (5 bases). The germline V gene has CDR1 MNHNS and CDR2 SASEGT. CDR3 length: 16 amino acids. V lost 0 bases, J lost 2 bases, and 11 bases lay in between.

V is TRBV19 and J is TRBJ1-1; D possibly corresponds to TRBD1 (5 bases). Germline V CDR1 and CDR2: LNHDA, SQIVND (reference sequence). V lost 8 bases, J lost 12 bases, and 13 bases lay in between. The CDR3 has 10 residues. This chain's CDR3 is CASGTWFTFF. In DNA form, the CDR3 reads TGTGCCAGTGGGACTTGGTTTACTTTCTTT.

The J gene is TRBJ1-5, the V gene TRBV28; 8 positions match TRBD1. This CDR3 has 18 amino acids. Trimming removed 3 bases from V and 1 base from J; junction bases left unmatched: 11. Germline V gene sequence: CDR1 MDHEN, CDR2 SYDVKM. The CDR3 spells CASSFSGQGASSNQPQHF. Here the CDR3 DNA reads TGTGCCAGCAGTTTTTCCGGCCAGGGGGCTTCGAGCAATCAGCCCCAGCATTTT.

CDR3 sequence reads: CASSQAVGRVSEAFF. CDR3 sequence (DNA): TGCGCCAGCAGCCAAGCTGTCGGTCGGGTCTCTGAAGCTTTCTTT. The V gene is TRBV4-1, the J gene TRBJ1-1, with D unresolved. The V and J ends lost 1 base and 6 bases respectively, with 15 bases between them. Germline loops: CDR1 MGHRA, CDR2 YSYEKL. CDR3 size: 15 residues.

This CDR3 is CASSPSPRTSGRTDTQYF. DNA for the CDR3: TGTGCCAGCAGCCCCTCCCCCCGGACTAGCGGGCGCACAGATACGCAGTATTTT. This chain joins TRBV9 and TRBJ2-3, with 11 bases lining up with TRBD2. Losses at the gene ends were 4 bases for V and 1 base for J; bases not matched to a gene: 11. Germline CDR1 and CDR2: SGDLS and YYNGEE. The CDR3 covers 18 residues.

The chain uses TRBV27 and TRBJ2-1; 14 bases align to TRBD2. CDR1 is MNHEY, CDR2 SMNVEV, per germline (reference sequence). The CDR3 length is 14 residues. The V and J ends lost 5 bases and 10 bases, in that order; junction bases with no gene match: 4. The CDR3, as DNA: TGTGCCAGCAGTCCGCGGACTAGCGGGGGGGAGCAGTTCTTC. Its translation: CASSPRTSGGEQFF.

This sequence joins TRBV5-4 and TRBJ2-7; the match to TRBD1 covers 7 bases. Germline lookup yields CDR1 SGHNT and CDR2 YYREEE (reference sequence). CDR3 length: 15 amino acids. V was clipped by 4 bases and J by 0 bases; unmatched bases: 7. The DNA of the CDR3 is TGTGCCAGCAGCCGCAAGGGACAGAGCTCCTACGAGCAGTACTTC. Amino acid sequence: CASSRKGQSSYEQYF.

The chain employs TRBV29-1 and TRBJ1-1, with D perhaps TRBD1 (5 bases). From germline, CDR1 is SQVTM and CDR2 ANQGSEA. CDR3 length equals 13 residues. Trimming shortened V by 2 bases and J by 4 bases, and 11 bases separated the two germline ends. CDR3 amino acids: CSVENQGGTEAFF. CDR3 DNA: TGCAGCGTTGAAAACCAGGGAGGCACTGAAGCTTTCTTT.

The chain uses TRBV27 and TRBJ2-1, with 14 bases that match TRBD2. The germline CDR1 and CDR2 sequences are MNHEY and SMNVEV (reference sequence). The CDR3 is made up of 16 amino acids. V lost 5 bases to trimming and J lost 7 bases; unmatched junction nucleotides: 7. This CDR3 reads CASSHGLAGGLNEQFF. The CDR3 bases are TGTGCCAGCAGTCACGGACTAGCGGGGGGCCTAAATGAGCAGTTCTTC.

This clone came up once. The chain has TRBV5-1 and TRBJ1-5; D ambiguous. The CDR3 has 14 amino acids. Germline CDR1 is SGHRS and CDR2 is YFSETQ. Trimming pared 0 bases from V and 11 bases from J, leaving 15 bases between. The CDR3 DNA follows: TGCGCCAGCAGCTTGGACGGTGATTTCAGGTCCCAGCATTTT. It is translated as CASSLDGDFRSQHF. Full variable domain (missing parts from reference TRBV5-1 and TRBJ1-5): KAGVTQTPRYLIKTRGQQVTLSCSPISGHRSVSWYQQTPGQGLQFLFEYFSETQRNKGNFPGRFSGRQFSNSRSEMNVSTLELGDSALYLCASSLDGDFRSQHFGDGTRLSIL.

This clone was recorded once. V usage is TRBV19 and J usage is TRBJ1-5, with D perhaps matching TRBD1 (5 bases). This CDR3 has 15 amino acids. V shed 8 bases and J shed 9 bases, with 23 bases lying between them. Germline assignment: CDR1 LNHDA and CDR2 SQIVND (reference sequence). The CDR3 nucleotides read TGTGCCAGTGGGACGGATGGGGGGGGTCAGCGGCCCCAGCATTTT. Its protein is CASGTDGGGQRPQHF.